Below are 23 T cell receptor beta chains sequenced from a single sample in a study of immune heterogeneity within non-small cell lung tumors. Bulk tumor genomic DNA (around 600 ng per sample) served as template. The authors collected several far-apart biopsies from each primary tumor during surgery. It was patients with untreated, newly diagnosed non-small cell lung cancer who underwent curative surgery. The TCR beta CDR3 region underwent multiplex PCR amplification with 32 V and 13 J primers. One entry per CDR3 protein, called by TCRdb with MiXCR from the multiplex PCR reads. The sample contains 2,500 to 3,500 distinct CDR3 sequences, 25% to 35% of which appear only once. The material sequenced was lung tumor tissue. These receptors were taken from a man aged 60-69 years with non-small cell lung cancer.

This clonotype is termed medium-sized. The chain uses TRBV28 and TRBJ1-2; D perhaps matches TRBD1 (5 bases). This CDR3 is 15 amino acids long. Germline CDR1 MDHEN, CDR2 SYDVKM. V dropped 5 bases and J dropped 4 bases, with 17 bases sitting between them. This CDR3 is CASSPPGGAGYGYTF. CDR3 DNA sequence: TGTGCCAGCAGTCCGCCGGGCGGGGCGGGCTATGGCTACACCTTC.

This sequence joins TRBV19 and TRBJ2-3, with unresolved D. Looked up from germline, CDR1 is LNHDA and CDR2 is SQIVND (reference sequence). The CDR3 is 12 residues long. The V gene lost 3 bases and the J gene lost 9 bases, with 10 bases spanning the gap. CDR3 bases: TGTGCCAGTAGTATTCAGGAGTCGACGCAGTATTTT. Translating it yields CASSIQESTQYF.

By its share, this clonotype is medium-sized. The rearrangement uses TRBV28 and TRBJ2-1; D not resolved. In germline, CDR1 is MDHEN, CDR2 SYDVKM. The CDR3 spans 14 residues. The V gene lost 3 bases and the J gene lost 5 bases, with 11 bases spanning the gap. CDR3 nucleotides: TGTGCCAGCAGTTTGGTTGGTACCCACAATGAGCAGTTCTTC. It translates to CASSLVGTHNEQFF.

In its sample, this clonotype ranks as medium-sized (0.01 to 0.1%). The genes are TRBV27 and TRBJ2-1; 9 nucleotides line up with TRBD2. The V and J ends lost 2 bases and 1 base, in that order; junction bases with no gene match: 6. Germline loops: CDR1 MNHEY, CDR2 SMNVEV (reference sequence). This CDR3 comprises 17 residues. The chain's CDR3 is CASSLTSGYISYNEQFF. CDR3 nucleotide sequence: TGTGCCAGCAGTTTAACTAGCGGGTATATTTCCTACAATGAGCAGTTCTTC.

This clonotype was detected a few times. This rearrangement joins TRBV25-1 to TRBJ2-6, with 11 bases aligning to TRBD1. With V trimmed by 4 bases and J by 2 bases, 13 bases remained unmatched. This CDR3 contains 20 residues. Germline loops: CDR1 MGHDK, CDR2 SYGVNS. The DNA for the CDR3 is TGTGCCAGCAGTGGTCCCGGGGACAGGGGGGGAGTAGCTGGGGCCAACGTCCTGACTTTC. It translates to CASSGPGDRGGVAGANVLTF.

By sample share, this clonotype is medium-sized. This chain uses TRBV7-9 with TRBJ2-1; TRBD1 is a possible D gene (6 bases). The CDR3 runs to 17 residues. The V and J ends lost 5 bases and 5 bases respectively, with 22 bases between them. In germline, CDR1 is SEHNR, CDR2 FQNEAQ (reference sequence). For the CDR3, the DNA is TGTGCCAGCAGCACTAGTGAGCCGAGGGACAACCACAATGAGCAGTTCTTC. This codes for CASSTSEPRDNHNEQFF. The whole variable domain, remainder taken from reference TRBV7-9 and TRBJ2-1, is DTGVSQNPRHKITKRGQNVTFRCDPISEHNRLYWYRQTLGQGPEFLTYFQNEAQLEKSRLLSDRFSAERPKGSFSTLEIQRTEQGDSAMYLCASSTSEPRDNHNEQFFGPGTRLTVL.

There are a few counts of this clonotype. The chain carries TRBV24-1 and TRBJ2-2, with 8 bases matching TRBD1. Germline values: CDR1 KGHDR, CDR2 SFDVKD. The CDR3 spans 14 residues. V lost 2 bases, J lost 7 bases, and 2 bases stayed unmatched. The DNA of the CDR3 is TGTGCCACCAGTGATTGGACAGGGATCGGGGAGCTGTTTTTT. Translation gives CATSDWTGIGELFF.

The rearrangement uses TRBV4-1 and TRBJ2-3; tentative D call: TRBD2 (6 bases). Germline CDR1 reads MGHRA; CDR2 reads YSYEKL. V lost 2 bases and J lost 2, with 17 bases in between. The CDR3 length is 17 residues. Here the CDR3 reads CASSQRGPGTPTDTQYF. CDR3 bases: TGCGCCAGCAGCCAAAGAGGACCCGGGACTCCCACAGATACGCAGTATTTT.

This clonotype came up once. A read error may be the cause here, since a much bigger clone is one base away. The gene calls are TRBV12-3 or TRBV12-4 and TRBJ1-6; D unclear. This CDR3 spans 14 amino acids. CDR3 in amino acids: CSSSFAGNNSPLHF. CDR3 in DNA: TGTTCCAGCAGTTTCGCAGGAAATAATTCACCCCTCCACTTT.

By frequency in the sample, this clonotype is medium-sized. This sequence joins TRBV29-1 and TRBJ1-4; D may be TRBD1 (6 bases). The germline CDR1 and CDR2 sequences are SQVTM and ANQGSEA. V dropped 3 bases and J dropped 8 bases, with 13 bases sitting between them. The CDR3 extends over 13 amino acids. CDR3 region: CSVDETGGEKLFF. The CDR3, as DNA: TGCAGCGTTGACGAGACAGGCGGAGAAAAACTGTTTTTT.

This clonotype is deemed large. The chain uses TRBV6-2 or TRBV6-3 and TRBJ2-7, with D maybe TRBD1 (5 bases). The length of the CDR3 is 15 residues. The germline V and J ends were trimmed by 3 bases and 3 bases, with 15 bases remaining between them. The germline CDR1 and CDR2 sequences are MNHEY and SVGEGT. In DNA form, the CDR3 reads TGTGCCAGCAGTTATCGTCCAGGGTCATACTACGAGCAGTACTTC. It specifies CASSYRPGSYYEQYF.

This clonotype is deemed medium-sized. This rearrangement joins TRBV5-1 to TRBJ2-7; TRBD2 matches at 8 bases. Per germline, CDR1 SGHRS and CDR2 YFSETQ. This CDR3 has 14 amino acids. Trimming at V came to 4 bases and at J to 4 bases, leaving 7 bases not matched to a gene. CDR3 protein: CASSDPGLGYEQYF. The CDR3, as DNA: TGCGCCAGCAGCGATCCGGGACTAGGGTACGAGCAGTACTTC.

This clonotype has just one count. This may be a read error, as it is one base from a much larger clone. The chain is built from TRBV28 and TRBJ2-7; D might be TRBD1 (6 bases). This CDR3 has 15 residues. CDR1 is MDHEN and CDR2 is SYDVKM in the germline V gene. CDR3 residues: CSSSSLRTEIYEQYF. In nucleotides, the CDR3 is TGTTCCAGCAGTTCCCTCCGGACAGAGATCTACGAGCAGTACTTC. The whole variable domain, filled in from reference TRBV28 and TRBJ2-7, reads DVKVTQSSRYLVKRTGEKVFLECVQDMDHENMFWYRQDPGLGLRLIYFSYDVKMKEKGDIPEGYSVSREKKERFSLILESASTNQTSMYLCSSSSLRTEIYEQYFGPGTRLTVT.

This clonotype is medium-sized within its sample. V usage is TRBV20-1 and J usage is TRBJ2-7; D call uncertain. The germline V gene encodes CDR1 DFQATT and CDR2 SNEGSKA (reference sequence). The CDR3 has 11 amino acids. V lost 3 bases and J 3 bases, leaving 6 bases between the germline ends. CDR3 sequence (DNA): TGCAGTGCTAGTGTGGACTACGAGCAGTACTTC. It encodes CSASVDYEQYF.

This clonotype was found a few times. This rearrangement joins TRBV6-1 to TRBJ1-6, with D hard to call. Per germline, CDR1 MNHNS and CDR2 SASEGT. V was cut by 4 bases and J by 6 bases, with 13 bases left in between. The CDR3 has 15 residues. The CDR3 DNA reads TGTGCCAGCAGTGTTGGCCGGGTCGGTAATTCACCCCTCCACTTT. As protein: CASSVGRVGNSPLHF.

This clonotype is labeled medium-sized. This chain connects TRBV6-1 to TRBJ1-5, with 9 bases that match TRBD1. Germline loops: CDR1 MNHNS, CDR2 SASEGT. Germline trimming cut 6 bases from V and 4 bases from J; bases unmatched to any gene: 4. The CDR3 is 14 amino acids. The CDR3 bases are TGTGCCAGCAGCACCGGGACAGGGAATCAGCCCCAGCATTTT. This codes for CASSTGTGNQPQHF.

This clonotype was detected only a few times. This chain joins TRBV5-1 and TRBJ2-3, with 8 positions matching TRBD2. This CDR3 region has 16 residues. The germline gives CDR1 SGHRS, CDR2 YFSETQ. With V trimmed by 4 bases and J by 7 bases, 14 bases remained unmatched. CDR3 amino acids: CASSLTTSELSNTQYF. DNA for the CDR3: TGCGCCAGCAGCCTTACGACTAGCGAGCTTTCGAATACGCAGTATTTT.

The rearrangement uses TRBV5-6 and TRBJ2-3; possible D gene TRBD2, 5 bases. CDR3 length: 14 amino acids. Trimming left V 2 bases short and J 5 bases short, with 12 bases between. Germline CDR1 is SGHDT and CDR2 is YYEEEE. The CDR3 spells CASSFGLERDTQYF. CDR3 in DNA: TGTGCCAGCAGCTTCGGACTGGAAAGAGATACGCAGTATTTT.

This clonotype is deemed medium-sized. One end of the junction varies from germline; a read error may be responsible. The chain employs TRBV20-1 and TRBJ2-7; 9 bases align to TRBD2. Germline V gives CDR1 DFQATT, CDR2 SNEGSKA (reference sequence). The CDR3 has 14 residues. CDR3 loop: CSARVSGSLGGGDF. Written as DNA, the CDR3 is TGCAGTGCCAGGGTTAGCGGGAGCTTGGGAGGCGGGGACTTC.

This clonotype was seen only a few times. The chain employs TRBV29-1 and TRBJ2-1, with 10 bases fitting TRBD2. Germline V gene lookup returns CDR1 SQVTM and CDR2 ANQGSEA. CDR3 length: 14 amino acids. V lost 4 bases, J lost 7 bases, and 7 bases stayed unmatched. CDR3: CSVAGTSAGNEQFF. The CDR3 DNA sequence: TGCAGCGTTGCCGGGACTAGCGCGGGGAATGAGCAGTTCTTC.

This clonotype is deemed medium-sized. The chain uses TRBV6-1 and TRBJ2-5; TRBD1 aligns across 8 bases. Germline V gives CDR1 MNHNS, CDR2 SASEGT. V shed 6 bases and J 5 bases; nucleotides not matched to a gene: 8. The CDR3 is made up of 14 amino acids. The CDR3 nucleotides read TGTGCCAGCAGCCCCGGGACAGGAATCGAGACCCAGTACTTC. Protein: CASSPGTGIETQYF.

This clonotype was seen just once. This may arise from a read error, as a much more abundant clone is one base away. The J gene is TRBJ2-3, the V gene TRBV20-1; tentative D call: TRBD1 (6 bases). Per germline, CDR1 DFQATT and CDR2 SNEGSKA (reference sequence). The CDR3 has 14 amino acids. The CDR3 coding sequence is TGCGGTGCTCCCCCCGGACAGAGCACAGATACGCAGTATTTT. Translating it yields CGAPPGQSTDTQYF.

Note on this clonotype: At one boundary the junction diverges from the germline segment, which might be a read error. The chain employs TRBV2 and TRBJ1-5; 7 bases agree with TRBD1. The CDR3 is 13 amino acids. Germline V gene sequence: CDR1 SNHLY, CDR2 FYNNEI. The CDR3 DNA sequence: TGTGCCAGCTCAGGACAGGAAAATCAGCCCCAGCGTTTT. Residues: CASSGQENQPQRF.